This T cell receptor beta chain was recovered during a study of tumor-infiltrating lymphocytes in localized non-small cell lung cancer. On the study more broadly: Several tumor histologies, both smoking statuses, and some post-neoadjuvant chemotherapy samples were included. Study-wide findings and caveats: TCR sequencing covered a subset of patients with enough tissue.

Trimming stripped 1 base from V and 7 bases from J, with 5 bases between. The CDR3 is 12 amino acids. Germline loops: CDR1 KGHSH, CDR2 LQKENI. In the case of this clone: The antigen is not known.

Here immunoSEQ multiplex PCR was the method, and the copy in TCRdb shows in-frame clones only, minus some. The table lists about 12,000 clones, roughly 67% of them singletons. This chain joins TRBV18 and TRBJ2-1; no definite D call. The receptor comes from a human donor with non-small cell lung cancer. The specimen was lung tumor tissue. The CDR3 nucleotides read TGTGCCAGCTCACCACTGGGGAATGAGCAGTTCTTC. Translated, it gives CASSPLGNEQFF.